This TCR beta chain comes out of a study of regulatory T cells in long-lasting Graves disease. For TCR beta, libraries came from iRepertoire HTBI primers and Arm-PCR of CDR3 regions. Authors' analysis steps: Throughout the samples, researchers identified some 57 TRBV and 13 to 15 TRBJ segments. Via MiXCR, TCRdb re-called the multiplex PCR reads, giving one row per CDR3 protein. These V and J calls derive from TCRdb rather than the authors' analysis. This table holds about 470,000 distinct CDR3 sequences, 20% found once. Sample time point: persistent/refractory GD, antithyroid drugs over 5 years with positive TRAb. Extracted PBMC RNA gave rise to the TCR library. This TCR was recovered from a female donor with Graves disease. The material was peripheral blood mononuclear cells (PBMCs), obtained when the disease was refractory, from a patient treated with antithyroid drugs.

The CDR3 DNA reads as TGTGCTAGTGGTTTGGCCCAGGGGACTAGCGGGAGCAGGTCAGTGTACGAGCAGTACTTC. Amino acid sequence: CASGLAQGTSGSRSVYEQYF. This chain links TRBV12-5 with TRBJ2-7, with 14 bases lining up with TRBD2. The CDR3 totals 20 residues. The germline V gene encodes CDR1 LGHNT and CDR2 FRNRAP. Trimming at V came to 1 base and at J to 4 bases, leaving 15 bases not matched to a gene. Complete variable domain (other parts from reference TRBV12-5 and TRBJ2-7): DARVTQTPRHKVTEMGQEVTMRCQPILGHNTVFWYRQTMMQGLELLAYFRNRAPLDDSGMPKDRFSAEMPDATLATLKIQPSEPRDSAVYFCASGLAQGTSGSRSVYEQYFGPGTRLTVT.